Listed here are 20 T cell receptor beta chains from one sample, sequenced in a study of T cell repertoires in cytomegalovirus infection. TCRdb ran MiXCR on the reads and lists one entry per CDR3 protein. This table holds about 700,000 distinct CDR3 sequences, roughly a third found once. No antigen is known for these receptors. This specimen consisted of cultured PBMCs, obtained from culture after CMV antigen stimulation. The receptor set was obtained from a human donor in good health (CMV status not recorded). Some clones in this sample may be carry-over from other donors' samples.

This clonotype has a handful of counts. The rearrangement joins TRBV9 to TRBJ2-7, with D tentatively TRBD1 or TRBD2 (6 bases each). V shed 4 bases and J shed 0 bases, with 26 bases lying between them. Germline CDR1 SGDLS, CDR2 YYNGEE. This CDR3 is 19 amino acids long. The DNA of the CDR3 is TGTGCCAGCAGCCCCGTCGGGCCCCGTGGGGGGCAGCCCTCCTACGAGCAGTACTTC. Its translation is CASSPVGPRGGQPSYEQYF.

CDR3 amino acids: CASSLIGLVGSPLHF. The CDR3 DNA sequence: TGTGCCAGCAGTTTAATTGGTCTCGTGGGTTCACCCCTCCACTTT. The chain has TRBV28 and TRBJ1-6; D ambiguous. Germline values: CDR1 MDHEN, CDR2 SYDVKM. V gave up 2 bases and J gave up 9 bases, with 14 bases separating them. The CDR3 loop spans 15 amino acids.

The chain uses TRBV7-6 and TRBJ2-3; 9 bases map to TRBD1. The V gene end was trimmed by 5 bases and the J gene end by 2 bases; junction bases not matched to a gene: 20. The CDR3 totals 20 residues. Germline-derived CDR1 and CDR2 are SGHVS and FNYEAQ. This CDR3 is CASSPGGGTGSHSSTDTQYF. CDR3 coding DNA: TGTGCCAGCAGCCCGGGGGGTGGGACAGGGTCACATAGCTCCACAGATACGCAGTATTTT.

There are a few counts of this clonotype. The chain uses TRBV5-6 and TRBJ2-2; D is possibly TRBD2 (5 bases). The germline V and J ends were trimmed by 0 bases and 3 bases, with 12 bases remaining between them. The CDR3 is 16 residues long. Germline loops: CDR1 SGHDT, CDR2 YYEEEE. CDR3 sequence reads: CASSLALGVDTGELFF. Written as DNA, the CDR3 is TGTGCCAGCAGCTTGGCTCTCGGGGTCGACACCGGGGAGCTGTTTTTT.

In its sample, this clonotype was seen a few times. The chain is built from TRBV11-2 and TRBJ2-1; TRBD1 aligns across 9 bases. The J segment lost 6 bases and the V segment lost 5 bases, leaving 8 bases of the junction unmatched. Germline CDR1 and CDR2: SGHAT and FQNNGV. The length of the CDR3 is 15 residues. The chain's CDR3 is CASSPTGGAGNEQFF. The CDR3 region has the DNA TGTGCCAGCAGCCCCACAGGGGGCGCGGGCAATGAGCAGTTCTTC.

This rearrangement joins TRBV6-1 to TRBJ1-1; weak D call: TRBD1 (5 bases). The CDR3 has 15 amino acids. In germline, CDR1 is MNHNS, CDR2 SASEGT. The germline V and J ends were trimmed by 4 bases and 0 bases, with 12 bases remaining between them. CDR3 nucleotides: TGTGCCAGCAGTGCCTTCGGACACATGAACACTGAAGCTTTCTTT. Encoded protein: CASSAFGHMNTEAFF.

This clonotype was detected only a few times. The rearrangement joins TRBV2 to TRBJ2-1; 9 bases agree with TRBD2. The J segment lost 4 bases and the V segment lost 6 bases, leaving 7 bases of the junction unmatched. The germline V gene has CDR1 SNHLY and CDR2 FYNNEI. This CDR3 region has 15 residues. The CDR3 DNA is TGTGCCAGCAGACTGACTAGCGGAATTTACAATGAGCAGTTCTTC. It is translated as CASRLTSGIYNEQFF.

This clonotype was seen a few times. This chain joins TRBV2 and TRBJ1-4; D unclear. There are 13 residues in the CDR3. Germline V gene data show CDR1 as SNHLY and CDR2 as FYNNEI. V dropped 8 bases and J dropped 5 bases, with 12 bases sitting between them. CDR3 sequence reads: CASGGQPNEKLFF. In DNA form, the CDR3 reads TGTGCCAGCGGTGGGCAGCCAAATGAAAAACTGTTTTTT.

This clonotype was observed a handful of times. The rearrangement uses TRBV7-2 and TRBJ2-3, with 7 bases fitting TRBD2. The germline V gene has CDR1 SGHTA and CDR2 FQGNSA. Trimming took 0 bases from V and 4 from J; bases not matched to a gene: 10. CDR3 length equals 17 residues. This CDR3 reads CASSLAGWGGGADTQYF. CDR3 nucleotides: TGTGCCAGCAGCTTAGCTGGGTGGGGGGGAGGGGCAGATACGCAGTATTTT.

This clonotype was seen a few times. The V gene is TRBV28, the J gene TRBJ1-2; weak D call: TRBD1 (5 bases). The CDR3 spans 14 residues. V was shortened by 2 bases and J by 4 bases, with 11 bases between the two germline ends. Germline loops: CDR1 MDHEN, CDR2 SYDVKM. The CDR3 protein is CASSLRAGIYGYTF. Written as DNA, the CDR3 is TGTGCCAGCAGTTTAAGGGCAGGGATCTATGGCTACACCTTC.

In this sample, this clonotype turned up many times. CDR3 loop: CASSQKNIQYF. CDR3 sequence (DNA): TGTGCCAGCAGTCAGAAAAACATTCAGTACTTC. J is TRBJ2-4 and V is TRBV6-1, with no clear D. This CDR3 region has 11 residues. V was clipped by 5 bases and J by 4 bases, with 3 bases between them. The germline gives CDR1 MNHNS, CDR2 SASEGT.

This clonotype was seen repeatedly, ten times or more. This chain connects TRBV7-2 to TRBJ2-3; 11 bases align to TRBD2. This CDR3 has 15 residues. Germline CDR1 is SGHTA and CDR2 is FQGNSA. The V segment lost 6 bases and the J segment 2 bases; nucleotides outside the gene matches: 4. CDR3 nucleotide sequence: TGTGCCAGCAGAGTAGCGGGAGGGGTCACAGATACGCAGTATTTT. This translates into CASRVAGGVTDTQYF. Variable domain in full (rest from reference TRBV7-2 and TRBJ2-3): GAGVSQSPSNKVTEKGKDVELRCDPISGHTALYWYRQSLGQGLEFLIYFQGNSAPDKSGLPSDRFSAERTGGSVSTLTIQRTQQEDSAVYLCASRVAGGVTDTQYFGPGTRLTVL.

The chain has TRBV12-3 or TRBV12-4 and TRBJ2-7; possible D gene TRBD2, 5 bases. Trimming took 4 bases from V and 4 from J, leaving 14 bases between them. The CDR3 extends over 14 amino acids. For the CDR3, the DNA is TGTGCCAGCAGTTGGGCGGGTTCCTTATACGAGCAGTACTTC. It translates to CASSWAGSLYEQYF.

V is TRBV20-1 and J is TRBJ1-6; D not certain. V lost 3 bases, J lost 4 bases, and 7 bases lay in between. From germline, CDR1 is DFQATT and CDR2 SNEGSKA (reference sequence). CDR3 length: 13 residues. CDR3 nucleotide sequence: TGCAGTGCTAGTGTAGGGTATAATTCACCCCTCCACTTT. Protein: CSASVGYNSPLHF.

This clonotype came up a few times. The CDR3 spells CASKGTESSEQYF. The CDR3 region has the DNA TGCGCCAGCAAGGGGACAGAGTCTAGCGAGCAGTACTTC. The chain is built from TRBV23-1 and TRBJ2-7; 7 bases line up with TRBD1. TRBV23-1 is marked as an open reading frame, function uncertain. CDR3 size: 13 residues. J gave up 6 bases and V 7 bases, and 9 bases lay outside the gene matches.

The V call is TRBV7-2, the J call TRBJ2-3, with D perhaps matching TRBD2 (5 bases). The length of the CDR3 is 16 residues. CDR1 and CDR2 from the germline V gene are SGHTA and FQGNSA. V lost 2 bases to trimming and J lost 6 bases, with 18 bases between them. CDR3 loop: CASSLRGGSGRDTQYF. The DNA for the CDR3 is TGTGCCAGCAGCTTACGAGGCGGGTCTGGTCGGGATACGCAGTATTTT.

The genes are TRBV24-1 and TRBJ1-2, with a possible D match to TRBD1 (5 bases). The CDR3 has 17 residues. Germline loops: CDR1 KGHDR, CDR2 SFDVKD. V lost 4 bases and J 1 base, leaving 18 bases between the germline ends. This CDR3 is CATSDSSRAGGNYGYTF. The CDR3 nucleotides are TGTGCCACCAGTGACTCATCCCGGGCCGGGGGTAACTATGGCTACACCTTC.

This clonotype was observed a handful of times. V gene TRBV6-5 combines with J gene TRBJ1-6; D is unresolved. Germline-derived CDR1 and CDR2 are MNHEY and SVGAGI. The CDR3 spans 16 residues. With 2 bases removed from V and 7 bases from J, the gap between germline ends came to 15 bases. DNA of the CDR3: TGTGCCAGCAGTTACAGGTCGTGGAGTAGCAATTCACCCCTCCACTTT. The encoded protein is CASSYRSWSSNSPLHF.

The chain couples TRBV7-9 to TRBJ2-1; 8 bases are shared with TRBD1. The trim removed 4 bases at V and 10 bases at J, leaving 9 bases unmatched. This CDR3 is built from 14 residues. The germline gives CDR1 SEHNR, CDR2 FQNEAQ (reference sequence). CDR3 region: CASSSGTGPEEQFF. CDR3 nucleotides: TGTGCCAGCAGCTCCGGGACAGGTCCGGAGGAGCAGTTCTTC.

J is TRBJ2-1 and V is TRBV14; the match to TRBD2 covers 8 bases. The junction had 9 bases not matched to a gene; V was cut back by 4 bases and J by 7 bases. Germline CDR1 SGHDN, CDR2 FVKESK. The CDR3 is made up of 15 amino acids. Here the CDR3 DNA reads TGTGCCAGCAGCCTCCTTAGGGGACTAGAGAATGAGCAGTTCTTC. This encodes CASSLLRGLENEQFF.